This TCR beta chain was identified in a study of beta chain features in type 1 diabetes. Sorted CD4+ subsets: naive, central memory, regulatory, stem cell-like memory (CD45RO/CCR7/CD25/CD127/CD95/CD27 panel). Expressed TCRB transcripts were sequenced because the entire RNA isolate underwent reverse transcription. Only in-frame clones appear in the TCRdb table, and some are missing; sequencing was by immunoSEQ multiplex PCR. This table holds 400,000 or so clones, roughly 12% found once. Regarding the study as a whole: Across patients, naive, central memory and Treg TCRB repertoires exhibited apparently greater similarity than was observed across healthy donors. Patients with Type 1 diabetes showed moderately but significantly shorter TCRB CDR3s in all four CD4+ subsets. Patients and controls would share equally any PCR tilt toward shorter templates.

On this clone itself: What it binds is unknown.

Germline values: CDR1 MGHDK, CDR2 SYGVNS. The V and J ends lost 2 bases and 0 bases respectively, with 13 bases between them. The CDR3 covers 16 residues. This TCR was recovered from a woman aged 18-35 years with type 1 diabetes. Material for sequencing was naive CD4+ T cells from blood. The V gene is TRBV25-1, the J gene TRBJ1-1, with D possibly TRBD1 on 5 matching bases. In DNA form, the CDR3 reads TGTGCCAGCAGTGAAAGGGGTCGAGAGCTGAACACTGAAGCTTTCTTT. Translating gives CASSERGRELNTEAFF.